These 30 T cell receptor beta chains share one sample of origin, sequenced in a study of shared clonotypes between healthy human individuals (dated by TCRdb to about 2020). Library creation used the immunoSEQ multiplex PCR assay. TCRdb re-hosts the immuneACCESS table, in-frame sequences only. Its copies lack some clones; in the studies checked, an unresolved V gene accounts for under half of them, and the cause for the rest is not known. Across this sample there are about 2.4 million clones, with 93% seen only once. The ten top clones hold 0.36% of the sample. The sequenced sample consisted of naive CD4+ T cells from PBMCs. Per the publication, the cell subset or site label means: CD45RA+ positively selected. Receptors were obtained from a man aged 18 to 35 in good health. Some clones in this sample may be carry-over from other donors' samples.

In nucleotides, the CDR3 is TGTGCCATCAGCGACGGATCTGAAGCTTTCTTT. Its protein product is CAISDGSEAFF. This chain joins TRBV10-3 and TRBJ1-1; D gene uncertain. This CDR3 has 11 residues. V was clipped by 6 bases and J by 6 bases, with 8 bases between them. Germline V gene data show CDR1 as ENHRY and CDR2 as SYGVKD.

The chain links TRBV18 to TRBJ1-2; a weak D match, TRBD1 (5 bases). Per the germline V gene, CDR1 is KGHSH and CDR2 is LQKENI. This CDR3 spans 15 amino acids. Between the trimmed V and J ends, which lost 3 bases and 1 base, there was a span of 12 bases. CDR3: CASSPSTEVNYGYTF. For the CDR3, the DNA is TGTGCCAGCTCACCTTCGACAGAAGTTAACTATGGCTACACCTTC.

This rearrangement joins TRBV7-2 to TRBJ1-2; D remains unclear. V was cut by 5 bases and J by 4 bases, with 14 bases left in between. The CDR3 runs 14 residues. The germline V gene encodes CDR1 SGHTA and CDR2 FQGNSA. DNA of the CDR3: TGTGCCAGCAGCAGGGTGGCGTCGGGCTATGGCTACACCTTC. Translated: CASSRVASGYGYTF.

The V and J genes are TRBV7-2 and TRBJ2-7; the D gene could be TRBD1 or TRBD2 (5 bases each). Germline V gene lookup returns CDR1 SGHTA and CDR2 FQGNSA. This CDR3 is 13 amino acids long. The ends were cut back, 7 bases at V and 5 bases at J, with 15 bases in the middle. This CDR3 is CASKSRGDDEQYF. CDR3 nucleotide sequence: TGTGCCAGCAAAAGTCGAGGGGACGACGAGCAGTACTTC.

The gene calls are TRBV5-1 and TRBJ1-3; D perhaps matches TRBD1 (6 bases). CDR3 length: 16 amino acids. V gave up 4 bases and J gave up 1 base, with 15 bases separating them. Looked up from germline, CDR1 is SGHRS and CDR2 is YFSETQ. CDR3 loop: CASSLDLQGSGNTIYF. The CDR3 region has the DNA TGCGCCAGCAGCCTGGATTTACAGGGATCTGGAAACACCATATATTTT.

The chain joins TRBV10-3 to TRBJ2-3; weak D call: TRBD1 (6 bases). The CDR3 extends over 16 amino acids. V was clipped by 4 bases and J by 4 bases, with 18 bases between them. The germline gives CDR1 ENHRY, CDR2 SYGVKD. CDR3 DNA: TGTGCCATCAGTGTTCTGGGGGCGTTCGGCCCAGATACGCAGTATTTT. Translating gives CAISVLGAFGPDTQYF.

The chain couples TRBV28 to TRBJ1-4, with TRBD1 as a possible D gene (5 bases). The CDR3 consists of 13 residues. Germline V gene data show CDR1 as MDHEN and CDR2 as SYDVKM. Deletions cut 2 bases from V and 10 bases from J, with 11 bases between. The CDR3 reads CASSLGGVGKLFF. The CDR3, as DNA: TGTGCCAGCAGTTTAGGAGGGGTAGGAAAACTGTTTTTT.

This chain uses TRBV7-2 with TRBJ2-1, with D unclear. Germline V lookup: CDR1 SGHTA, CDR2 FQGNSA. The CDR3 covers 14 residues. Trimming took 0 bases from V and 3 from J, leaving 6 bases between them. CDR3: CASSLAGYYNEQFF. CDR3 nucleotides: TGTGCCAGCAGCTTAGCGGGGTACTACAATGAGCAGTTCTTC.

V usage is TRBV7-8 and J usage is TRBJ1-5; weak D call: TRBD1 (6 bases). Trimming took 4 bases from V and 6 from J, leaving 13 bases between them. The germline CDR1 and CDR2 sequences are SGHVS and FQNEAQ. The CDR3 is made up of 14 amino acids. As DNA, the CDR3 is TGTGCCAGCAGCTGGGATGGGGGGGCTCAGCCCCAGCATTTT. This sequence encodes CASSWDGGAQPQHF.

The chain employs TRBV28 and TRBJ2-5; TRBD1 matches at 7 bases. The CDR3 covers 15 residues. CDR1 MDHEN and CDR2 SYDVKM come from the germline V gene. The junction had 8 bases not matched to a gene; V was cut back by 6 bases and J by 1 base. CDR3 DNA sequence: TGTGCCAGCAGCGCTCCGGGACAGCCCCAAGAGACCCAGTACTTC. As protein: CASSAPGQPQETQYF.

The chain links TRBV4-1 to TRBJ1-4; D call uncertain. CDR1 MGHRA and CDR2 YSYEKL come from the germline V gene. The V end was cut by 2 bases, the J end by 2 bases, with 9 bases between. The CDR3 has 15 amino acids. The CDR3 sequence is CASSQSQATNEKLFF. The CDR3 DNA reads as TGCGCCAGCAGCCAATCCCAGGCGACTAATGAAAAACTGTTTTTT.

The V call is TRBV6-6, the J call TRBJ2-3; TRBD2 agrees at 8 bases. The trim removed 6 bases at V and 1 base at J, leaving 3 bases unmatched. From germline, CDR1 is MNHNY and CDR2 SVGAGI (reference sequence). This CDR3 is 14 amino acids long. The CDR3 protein is CASRREGRTDTQYF. As DNA, the CDR3 is TGTGCCAGCAGACGGGAGGGCCGCACAGATACGCAGTATTTT.

This clone appeared once. This rearrangement joins TRBV25-1 to TRBJ1-1; D possibly corresponds to TRBD1 (5 bases). The CDR3 runs to 15 residues. CDR1 MGHDK and CDR2 SYGVNS come from the germline V gene. V was shortened by 2 bases and J by 2 bases, with 12 bases between the two germline ends. CDR3 in amino acids: CASSETRGSNTEAFF. CDR3 nucleotide sequence: TGTGCCAGCAGTGAAACGCGGGGGTCTAACACTGAAGCTTTCTTT.

This clone was observed a single time. The chain employs TRBV5-1 and TRBJ2-1, with 7 positions matching TRBD2. CDR3 length equals 18 residues. V shed 0 bases, J shed 0 bases, and the junction held 9 bases outside the gene matches. Germline assignment: CDR1 SGHRS and CDR2 YFSETQ. The CDR3 DNA sequence: TGCGCCAGCAGCTTGGAAGGCGGGAGCGGCCGCTCCTACAATGAGCAGTTCTTC. As protein: CASSLEGGSGRSYNEQFF.

This chain links TRBV7-3 with TRBJ2-3; D unresolved. The CDR3 consists of 13 residues. Germline CDR1 reads SGHTA; CDR2 reads FQGTGA. Trimming stripped 4 bases from V and 6 bases from J, with 11 bases between. CDR3: CASSSRFEDTQYF. In DNA, the CDR3 is TGTGCCAGCAGCTCCCGGTTCGAGGATACGCAGTATTTT.

V usage is TRBV21-1 and J usage is TRBJ2-7; whether TRBD2, the table's D call, matches the DNA was not checked. TRBV21-1 has pseudogene status. The CDR3 loop spans 15 amino acids. The DNA for the CDR3 is TGTGCCAGCAGCAAACGCCTAGCGGTGTTCTACGAGCAGTACTTC. It yields the protein CASSKRLAVFYEQYF.

J is TRBJ1-1 and V is TRBV18; D not resolved. The CDR3 extends over 14 amino acids. Looked up from germline, CDR1 is KGHSH and CDR2 is LQKENI. V lost 6 bases and J 6 bases, leaving 17 bases between the germline ends. CDR3 sequence reads: CASSPNRAGAEAFF. CDR3 DNA: TGTGCCAGCTCCCCAAACCGGGCCGGGGCTGAAGCTTTCTTT. Based on the CDR3 plus reference TRBV18 and TRBJ1-1, the full variable domain is NAGVMQNPRHLVRRRGQEARLRCSPMKGHSHVYWYRQLPEEGLKFMVYLQKENIIDESGMPKERFSAEFPKEGPSILRIQQVVRGDSAAYFCASSPNRAGAEAFFGQGTRLTVV.

The rearrangement joins TRBV27 to TRBJ2-1; the D is unclear. V was trimmed by 3 bases and J by 2 bases, leaving 8 bases between them. The CDR3 has 14 amino acids. From germline, CDR1 is MNHEY and CDR2 SMNVEV (reference sequence). The CDR3 bases are TGTGCCAGCAGTTTCGAAAGGACCTACAATGAGCAGTTCTTC. Its translation is CASSFERTYNEQFF.

V gene TRBV6-6 combines with J gene TRBJ1-3; TRBD1 aligns across 8 bases. The CDR3 covers 15 residues. Germline V CDR1 and CDR2: MNHNY, SVGAGI (reference sequence). The J segment lost 0 bases and the V segment lost 6 bases, leaving 4 bases of the junction unmatched. For the CDR3, the DNA is TGTGCCAGCAGCTGGGACAGGAACTCTGGAAACACCATATATTTT. This encodes CASSWDRNSGNTIYF.

The chain has TRBV18 and TRBJ1-5, with D possibly being TRBD1 (6 bases). The V end lost 3 bases, the J end lost 6 bases, and 18 bases lay between the germline ends. CDR1 KGHSH and CDR2 LQKENI come from the germline V gene. The CDR3 extends over 16 amino acids. The DNA of the CDR3 is TGTGCCAGCTCACCTTTCGGGCAGGGGAGTGGTCAGCCCCAGCATTTT. Protein sequence: CASSPFGQGSGQPQHF.

A note on this clone: The same CDR3 is also encoded by other DNA sequences in this sample. This chain connects TRBV28 to TRBJ1-4; no clear D. CDR3 length: 15 residues. Germline loops: CDR1 MDHEN, CDR2 SYDVKM. V lost 3 bases and J lost 3, with 11 bases in between. The DNA for the CDR3 is TGTGCCAGCAGTTTGCCGGGCCCCCCTAATGAAAAACTGTTTTTT. Its translation: CASSLPGPPNEKLFF.

Regarding this clone: This CDR3 is also generated by other DNA sequences in the sample. V usage is TRBV5-4 and J usage is TRBJ2-3; D is ambiguous. V was cut by 4 bases and J by 2 bases, with 8 bases left in between. There are 13 residues in the CDR3. Germline assignment: CDR1 SGHNT and CDR2 YYREEE (reference sequence). CDR3 nucleotides: TGTGCCAGCAGCCTTCGCAACACAGATACGCAGTATTTT. This codes for CASSLRNTDTQYF.

This chain uses TRBV5-8 with TRBJ2-7; maybe TRBD1 (5 bases). Germline V gene lookup returns CDR1 SGHTS and CDR2 YDEGEE. CDR3 length: 12 amino acids. V lost 4 bases and J 4 bases, leaving 9 bases between the germline ends. The CDR3 spells CASSQGAYEQYF. The CDR3 bases are TGTGCCAGCAGCCAGGGCGCTTACGAGCAGTACTTC.

This clone was observed a single time. The chain has TRBV7-3 and TRBJ1-2; TRBD1 is a possible D gene (5 bases). The V gene's germline CDR1 is SGHTA and CDR2 FQGTGA. The CDR3 has 15 amino acids. The V gene lost 5 bases and the J gene lost 2 bases, with 15 bases spanning the gap. CDR3 residues: CASSPKVAGNYGYTF. CDR3 nucleotides: TGTGCCAGCAGCCCCAAGGTCGCAGGGAACTATGGCTACACCTTC.

This chain uses TRBV11-2 with TRBJ2-7; 7 nucleotides match TRBD2. The J segment lost 3 bases and the V segment lost 5 bases, leaving 13 bases of the junction unmatched. The CDR3 runs to 16 residues. Germline CDR1 reads SGHAT; CDR2 reads FQNNGV. This CDR3 is CASSPEERDRYYEQYF. The CDR3 region has the DNA TGTGCCAGCAGCCCGGAGGAGCGGGACCGATACTACGAGCAGTACTTC.

V and J are TRBV28 and TRBJ2-1; 9 bases match TRBD2. The CDR3 loop spans 15 amino acids. Unmatched junction bases numbered 5, after V lost 2 bases and J lost 6 bases. Germline V gene lookup returns CDR1 MDHEN and CDR2 SYDVKM. The DNA for the CDR3 is TGTGCCAGCAGTTTAACCGTAGCGGGAGTCAATGAGCAGTTCTTC. The encoded protein is CASSLTVAGVNEQFF.

V usage is TRBV10-3 and J usage is TRBJ1-4, with unresolved D. The CDR3 is made up of 15 amino acids. Trimming stripped 5 bases from V and 0 bases from J, with 10 bases between. Germline V lookup: CDR1 ENHRY, CDR2 SYGVKD. The CDR3 spells CAISRRQATNEKLFF. The DNA for the CDR3 is TGTGCCATCAGTCGCCGACAAGCAACTAATGAAAAACTGTTTTTT.

This chain uses TRBV2 with TRBJ2-7, with D perhaps assigned TRBD1 or TRBD2 (5 bases each). Trimming pared 6 bases from V and 7 bases from J, leaving 22 bases between. CDR1 is SNHLY and CDR2 is FYNNEI in the germline V gene. The CDR3 spans 15 residues. CDR3 in amino acids: CASSRGVGPLREQYF. Here the CDR3 DNA reads TGTGCCAGCAGCCGGGGCGTGGGGCCTCTCCGAGAGCAGTACTTC.

The genes are TRBV6-1 and TRBJ2-6; 9 bases are a match to TRBD1. Germline CDR1 is MNHNS and CDR2 is SASEGT. The CDR3 sequence is 18 residues long. The V and J ends lost 2 bases and 2 bases, in that order; junction bases with no gene match: 7. The CDR3 loop reads CASSERGQGSTGANVLTF. The CDR3 region has the DNA TGTGCCAGCAGTGAAAGGGGACAGGGAAGCACTGGGGCCAACGTCCTGACTTTC.

The gene calls are TRBV28 and TRBJ2-7, with D possibly being TRBD1 or TRBD2 (6 bases each). Germline V gene lookup returns CDR1 MDHEN and CDR2 SYDVKM. The germline V and J ends were trimmed by 6 bases and 4 bases, with 13 bases remaining between them. The CDR3 has 13 residues. The CDR3 nucleotides read TGTGCCAGCAGCCTGGGGGGCCGGTACGAGCAGTACTTC. Its protein is CASSLGGRYEQYF.